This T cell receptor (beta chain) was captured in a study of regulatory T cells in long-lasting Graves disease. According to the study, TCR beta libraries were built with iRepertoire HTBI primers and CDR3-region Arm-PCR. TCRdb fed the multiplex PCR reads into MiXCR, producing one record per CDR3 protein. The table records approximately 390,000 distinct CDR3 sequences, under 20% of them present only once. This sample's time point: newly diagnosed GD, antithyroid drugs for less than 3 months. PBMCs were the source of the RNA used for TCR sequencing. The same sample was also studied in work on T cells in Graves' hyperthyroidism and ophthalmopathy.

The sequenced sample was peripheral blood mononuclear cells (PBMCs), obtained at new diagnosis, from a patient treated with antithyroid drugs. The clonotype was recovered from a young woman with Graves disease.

This CDR3 reads CASSGITGSYSYNEQFF. The CDR3 bases are TGTGCCAGCAGCGGTATAACAGGGTCGTATTCCTACAATGAGCAGTTCTTC. V is TRBV9 and J is TRBJ2-1, with a tentative D call TRBD1 (6 bases). V shed 3 bases and J shed 1 base, with 17 bases lying between them. The CDR3 length is 17 residues. Looked up from germline, CDR1 is SGDLS and CDR2 is YYNGEE.